The 5 T cell receptor beta chains listed next were all sequenced from one sample in a study of Tregs in tolerant kidney transplant recipients. Repertoires were generated with immunoSEQ multiplex PCR, while TCRdb's copy carries only in-frame clones and drops some. The data show some 90,000 clones, more than 80% seen once. Sequencing was performed on CD8+ T cells from blood. Source of these receptors: a human donor in good health.

The rearrangement uses TRBV9 and TRBJ2-1; TRBD2 matches 10 bases. This CDR3 comprises 15 residues. Per germline, CDR1 SGDLS and CDR2 YYNGEE. Trimming removed 5 bases from V and 3 bases from J; junction bases left unmatched: 5. The CDR3 DNA is TGTGCCAGCAGTCTTCTAGCGGGGGACTACAATGAGCAGTTCTTC. Protein: CASSLLAGDYNEQFF.

This chain uses TRBV5-4 with TRBJ2-3, with TRBD2 identical over 10 bases. The CDR3 runs 14 residues. V was clipped by 4 bases and J by 8 bases; unmatched bases: 7. CDR1 is SGHNT and CDR2 is YYREEE in the germline V gene (reference sequence). The CDR3: CASSPSGSRGTQYF. CDR3 nucleotides: TGTGCCAGCAGCCCTAGCGGGAGTAGGGGTACGCAGTATTTT.

The rearrangement joins TRBV6-5 to TRBJ1-5; 7 positions match TRBD1. V shed 5 bases and J 4 bases; nucleotides not matched to a gene: 2. The CDR3 contains 13 residues. The germline CDR1 and CDR2 sequences are MNHEY and SVGAGI. The CDR3 DNA reads as TGTGCCAGCAGTGGACAGGTAAATCAGCCCCAGCATTTT. This sequence encodes CASSGQVNQPQHF.

The V call is TRBV27, the J call TRBJ2-5; D may be TRBD1 or TRBD2 (5 bases each). The CDR3 extends over 15 amino acids. Per germline, CDR1 MNHEY and CDR2 SMNVEV (reference sequence). Trimming took 1 base from V and 5 from J, leaving 14 bases between them. The DNA of the CDR3 is TGTGCCAGCAGTTTATGGCAGGGCTCGGGGGAGACCCAGTACTTC. Its translation is CASSLWQGSGETQYF.

The V gene is TRBV4-1, the J gene TRBJ1-3; D gene unclear. The CDR3 is 15 residues long. Germline loops: CDR1 MGHRA, CDR2 YSYEKL. V was clipped by 4 bases and J by 0 bases, with 10 bases between them. CDR3 bases: TGCGCCAGCAGCCCCCACGAATCCTCTGGAAACACCATATATTTT. Translation gives CASSPHESSGNTIYF.